This TCR beta chain was captured in a study of T cell responses to AZD1222 COVID-19 vaccine. Study-level results: Spike-specific TCR depth and breadth grew after two AZD1222 doses. Unmutated variant regions reportedly attract nearly half of all spike-specific TCRs.

As to this clone: Its antigen is still unknown.

Germline CDR1 reads SGHRS; CDR2 reads YFSETQ. Germline trimming cut 3 bases from V and 13 bases from J; bases unmatched to any gene: 10. The CDR3 loop spans 14 amino acids. Assay: immunoSEQ multiplex PCR; the TCRdb copy retains only in-frame clones and omits some. Seen here are some 66,000 clones, 87% observed once, and the top ten hold 15% to 20%. This sequence was found in an adult in good health. The rearrangement links TRBV5-1 to TRBJ1-6, with 7 nucleotides matching TRBD1. Source: peripheral blood, taken on day 0 of AZD1222 vaccination. CDR3: CASSSSGTADPLHF. The CDR3, as DNA: TGCGCCAGCAGCTCGTCCGGGACAGCAGATCCCCTCCACTTT. Looking up the rest from reference TRBV5-1 and TRBJ1-6 gives the full variable domain: KAGVTQTPRYLIKTRGQQVTLSCSPISGHRSVSWYQQTPGQGLQFLFEYFSETQRNKGNFPGRFSGRQFSNSRSEMNVSTLELGDSALYLCASSSSGTADPLHFGNGTRLTVT.